The 5 T cell receptor beta chains listed next were all sequenced from one sample in a study of neoadjuvant anti-PD-1 for oral cavity cancer. The method was immunoSEQ multiplex PCR; TCRdb's version includes in-frame clones alone and lacks a portion of them. The table lists more than 7,500 clones, nearly 55% of them singletons. The sample in question was tumor tissue, obtained before nivolumab (anti-PD-1) treatment. The receptors shown here come from a person aged 35-79 years with oral cavity squamous cell carcinoma.

The gene calls are TRBV5-1 and TRBJ1-1; D is unresolved. The CDR3 has 16 amino acids. V was pared by 2 bases and J by 0 bases, with 14 bases between. CDR1 SGHRS and CDR2 YFSETQ come from the germline V gene. CDR3 nucleotide sequence: TGCGCCAGCAGCTTCTCATTATGGAACATGAACACTGAAGCTTTCTTT. Residues: CASSFSLWNMNTEAFF.

This rearrangement joins TRBV2 to TRBJ2-1; 10 nucleotides match TRBD2. The CDR3 runs 15 residues. With V trimmed by 2 bases and J by 6 bases, 4 bases remained unmatched. Per the germline V gene, CDR1 is SNHLY and CDR2 is FYNNEI. The CDR3 is CASSESSGRANEQFF. The CDR3 DNA follows: TGTGCCAGCAGTGAATCCAGCGGGAGGGCCAATGAGCAGTTCTTC.

The V call is TRBV4-1, the J call TRBJ2-5, with 13 bases aligning to TRBD2. CDR3 size: 17 residues. Per the germline V gene, CDR1 is MGHRA and CDR2 is YSYEKL. V was clipped by 3 bases and J by 5 bases; unmatched bases: 9. The CDR3 reads CASSHAQLAGGRETQYF. The CDR3 DNA is TGCGCCAGCAGCCACGCCCAACTAGCGGGAGGGAGGGAGACCCAGTACTTC.

The chain links TRBV27 to TRBJ2-5, with a possible D match to TRBD1 (6 bases). V dropped 4 bases and J dropped 7 bases, with 16 bases sitting between them. The CDR3 is made up of 14 amino acids. Germline V CDR1 and CDR2: MNHEY, SMNVEV (reference sequence). The CDR3 is CASSSPNRAGTQYF. The CDR3 DNA sequence: TGTGCCAGCAGTTCCCCTAACAGGGCCGGGACCCAGTACTTC.

The CDR3 loop is CASSPGQGGTEAFF. In DNA, the CDR3 is TGTGCCAGCAGCCCTGGACAGGGCGGCACTGAAGCTTTCTTT. V is TRBV7-9 and J is TRBJ1-1, with TRBD1 matching 8 bases. V dropped 5 bases and J dropped 4; count of bases not matched to a gene: 6. CDR1 is SEHNR and CDR2 is FQNEAQ in the germline V gene (reference sequence). The CDR3 extends over 14 amino acids.